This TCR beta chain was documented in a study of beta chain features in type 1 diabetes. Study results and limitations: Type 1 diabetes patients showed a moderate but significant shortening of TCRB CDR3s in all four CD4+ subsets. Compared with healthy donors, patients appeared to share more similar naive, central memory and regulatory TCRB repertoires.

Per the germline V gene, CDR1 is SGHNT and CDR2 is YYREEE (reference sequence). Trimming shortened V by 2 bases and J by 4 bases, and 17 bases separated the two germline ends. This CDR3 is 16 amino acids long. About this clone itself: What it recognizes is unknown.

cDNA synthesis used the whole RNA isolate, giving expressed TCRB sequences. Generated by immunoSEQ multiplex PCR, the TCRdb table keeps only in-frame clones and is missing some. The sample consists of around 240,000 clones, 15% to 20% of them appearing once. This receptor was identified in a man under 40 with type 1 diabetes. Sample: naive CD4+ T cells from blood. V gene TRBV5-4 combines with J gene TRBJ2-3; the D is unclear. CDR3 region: CASSLGTLGRSDTQYF. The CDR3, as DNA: TGTGCCAGCAGCTTAGGAACCCTCGGCAGATCAGATACGCAGTATTTT.